Sequencing of this TCR beta chain was carried out in a study of shared clonotypes between healthy human individuals. Findings and limits, study-wide: Depth of sequencing was expected to influence donor clonotype sharing. Among a handful of donors, roughly 5.5% of naive CD4 clonotypes were found in common.

Trimming removed 3 bases at V and 2 bases at J, with 8 bases between. Per germline, CDR1 MDHEN and CDR2 SYDVKM. The CDR3 loop spans 14 amino acids. The naive CD8 population came from CD45RO-negative cells selected for CCR7, without terminally differentiated effector memory CD45RA+ cells. Profiled with immunoSEQ multiplex PCR; TCRdb holds only in-frame clones, not every one. Among about 2,200,000 clones listed, approximately 94% were seen once. Note on this clone: Antigen specificity is unknown.

The receptor was isolated from a man between 18 and 29 years old in good health. Some clones in this sample may be carry-over from other donors' samples. The rearrangement joins TRBV28 to TRBJ2-1; D unclear. The sequenced sample was naive CD8+ T cells from PBMCs. As DNA, the CDR3 is TGTGCCAGCAGTTTGGTCAGTACCTACAATGAGCAGTTCTTC. The encoded protein is CASSLVSTYNEQFF. Supplemented by reference TRBV28 and TRBJ2-1, the full variable domain reads DVKVTQSSRYLVKRTGEKVFLECVQDMDHENMFWYRQDPGLGLRLIYFSYDVKMKEKGDIPEGYSVSREKKERFSLILESASTNQTSMYLCASSLVSTYNEQFFGPGTRLTVL.